Presented here are 4 T cell receptor beta chains from one specimen sequenced in a study of cytomegalovirus exposure and HLA in healthy donors. Primers included in the PCR were 60 Vbeta and 13 Jbeta primers. The protocol was immunoSEQ multiplex PCR, while the TCRdb copy is restricted to in-frame clones and leaves out a portion. The table shows some 190,000 clones, with over 70% occurring only once. Sequencing input: PBMCs. The source of these receptors is a middle-aged man in good health and CMV-seropositive.

The CDR3 spells CASSRGTGTEAFF. The DNA of the CDR3 is TGTGCCAGCAGTCGGGGAACCGGGACAGAAGCTTTCTTT. The genes are TRBV2 and TRBJ1-1, with a weak D call TRBD1 (6 bases). This CDR3 is 13 amino acids long. Per germline, CDR1 SNHLY and CDR2 FYNNEI. Trimming cost V 5 bases and J 8 bases, with 15 bases left between them.

CDR3 residues: CASSIPGASAPDEQFF. The CDR3, as DNA: TGTGCCAGTAGTATCCCCGGGGCTAGCGCCCCGGATGAGCAGTTCTTC. This sequence joins TRBV19 and TRBJ2-1; TRBD2 is a possible D gene (6 bases). Trimming removed 3 bases from V and 8 bases from J, with 20 bases in between. The CDR3 covers 16 residues. The germline V gene encodes CDR1 LNHDA and CDR2 SQIVND (reference sequence).

V usage is TRBV11-2 and J usage is TRBJ2-4, with a weak D call TRBD1 (6 bases). The CDR3 consists of 18 residues. The germline V gene encodes CDR1 SGHAT and CDR2 FQNNGV. Trimming took 1 base from V and 0 from J, leaving 16 bases between them. The CDR3 coding sequence is TGTGCCAGCAGCTTAGCGTCGTACAGGGTACTAGCCAAAAACATTCAGTACTTC. This sequence encodes CASSLASYRVLAKNIQYF.

The V call is TRBV19, the J call TRBJ2-1; the match to TRBD1 covers 7 bases. V lost 5 bases to trimming and J lost 3 bases; unmatched junction nucleotides: 7. Germline V gene lookup returns CDR1 LNHDA and CDR2 SQIVND (reference sequence). This CDR3 is built from 15 residues. CDR3 loop: CASSDGQEFYNEQFF. CDR3 sequence (DNA): TGTGCCAGTAGTGACGGACAGGAATTCTACAATGAGCAGTTCTTC.